These 18 T cell receptor beta chains originate from one sample sequenced in a study of blood T cell repertoires in COVID-19. Measured with immunoSEQ multiplex PCR; TCRdb has only the in-frame clones, and not every one. The sample records more than 75,000 clones, over 80% being singletons. The specimen was peripheral blood. The receptors derive from a woman at least 80 years old with active or convalescent COVID-19.

The chain couples TRBV6-5 to TRBJ1-4; possibly TRBD1 for D (6 bases). The V and J ends lost 8 bases and 6 bases respectively, with 19 bases between them. The CDR3 contains 15 residues. The germline V gene encodes CDR1 MNHEY and CDR2 SVGAGI. The CDR3 protein is CASRGTRQAYEKLFF. The CDR3 DNA reads TGTGCCAGCCGAGGGACCCGACAGGCATATGAAAAACTGTTTTTT.

The CDR3 DNA follows: TGTGCCAGCAGCCAAGACAAGAGCTCCTACAATGAGCAGTTCTTC. Its translation is CASSQDKSSYNEQFF. The rearrangement joins TRBV3-1 (or the pseudogene TRBV3-2) to TRBJ2-1; unclear D gene. Germline loops: CDR1 LGHDT, CDR2 YNNKEL (reference sequence). The CDR3 length is 15 residues. Trimming cost V 0 bases and J 0 bases, with 6 bases left between them.

This clone was counted between two and nine times. CDR3 loop: CASAKGGVYNEQFF. CDR3 nucleotides: TGCGCCAGCGCCAAAGGGGGGGTCTACAATGAGCAGTTCTTC. This sequence joins TRBV4-3 and TRBJ2-1; perhaps TRBD2 as D (7 bases). V was trimmed by 8 bases and J by 3 bases, leaving 14 bases between them. Looked up from germline, CDR1 is LGHNA and CDR2 is YSLEER. This CDR3 spans 14 amino acids.

The chain couples TRBV5-5 to TRBJ1-5; D perhaps matches TRBD1 (6 bases). This CDR3 contains 14 residues. The germline gives CDR1 SGHKS, CDR2 YYEKEE (reference sequence). V shed 4 bases and J shed 4 bases, with 12 bases lying between them. CDR3 DNA sequence: TGTGCCAGCAGCCCGACAGGTTGGAATCAGCCCCAGCATTTT. This sequence encodes CASSPTGWNQPQHF. Full variable domain (outside the CDR3, taken from reference TRBV5-5 and TRBJ1-5): DAGVTQSPTHLIKTRGQQVTLRCSPISGHKSVSWYQQVLGQGPQFIFQYYEKEERGRGNFPDRFSARQFPNYSSELNVNALLLGDSALYLCASSPTGWNQPQHFGDGTRLSIL.

V usage is TRBV10-3 and J usage is TRBJ2-3; D is ambiguous. Germline V gene data show CDR1 as ENHRY and CDR2 as SYGVKD. Trimming shortened V by 2 bases and J by 7 bases, and 4 bases separated the two germline ends. The CDR3 totals 11 residues. CDR3 in amino acids: CAISEVNTQYF. As DNA, the CDR3 is TGTGCCATCAGTGAGGTTAATACGCAGTATTTT.

The chain is built from TRBV7-2 and TRBJ2-5; the match to TRBD2 covers 12 bases. Germline V gene data show CDR1 as SGHTA and CDR2 as FQGNSA. The CDR3 is made up of 15 amino acids. With V trimmed by 2 bases and J by 5 bases, 3 bases remained unmatched. CDR3 in DNA: TGTGCCAGCAGCTTACTAGCGGGGGGGTGGGAGACCCAGTACTTC. It translates to CASSLLAGGWETQYF.

This sequence joins TRBV23-1 and TRBJ1-1; 9 bases map to TRBD1. TRBV23-1 is an ORF, with its function uncertain. The V and J ends lost 1 base and 6 bases, in that order; junction bases with no gene match: 9. The CDR3 sequence is 16 residues long. The CDR3 nucleotides are TGCGCCAGCAGTCAATACACTGGGACAGGGATCCCTGAAGCTTTCTTT. It yields the protein CASSQYTGTGIPEAFF.

This clone was recorded a few times. The chain links TRBV25-1 to TRBJ2-7, with D unresolved. CDR3 length equals 12 residues. V was pared by 4 bases and J by 5 bases, with 9 bases between. The germline V gene encodes CDR1 MGHDK and CDR2 SYGVNS. The CDR3 nucleotides are TGTGCCAGCAGTGTATGGAGTAACGAGCAGTACTTC. The encoded protein is CASSVWSNEQYF.

The V and J genes are TRBV19 and TRBJ2-2, with 8 bases matching TRBD1. The CDR3 extends over 14 amino acids. Germline V gives CDR1 LNHDA, CDR2 SQIVND (reference sequence). V shed 6 bases and J 4 bases; nucleotides not matched to a gene: 4. CDR3 amino acids: CASRKTGATGELFF. The CDR3 nucleotides read TGTGCCAGTAGAAAGACAGGGGCCACCGGGGAGCTGTTTTTT.

This clone was seen a few times. The V gene is TRBV27, the J gene TRBJ1-6; weak D call: TRBD1 (6 bases). This CDR3 comprises 15 residues. Trimming removed 1 base from V and 10 bases from J, with 14 bases in between. Germline loops: CDR1 MNHEY, CDR2 SMNVEV (reference sequence). The CDR3 DNA follows: TGTGCCAGCAGTTTATTTGGGGGCGGGGGATCACCCCTCCACTTT. Translating it yields CASSLFGGGGSPLHF.

V is TRBV5-1 and J is TRBJ1-1; D is uncertain. CDR1 is SGHRS and CDR2 is YFSETQ in the germline V gene. The CDR3 has 15 residues. V dropped 4 bases and J dropped 4 bases, with 17 bases sitting between them. DNA for the CDR3: TGCGCCAGCAGCCCTAGACGGGGTAGTGGCACTGAAGCTTTCTTT. This gives the protein CASSPRRGSGTEAFF.

V and J are TRBV7-2 and TRBJ2-1; 12 nucleotides match TRBD2. CDR1 and CDR2 from the germline V gene are SGHTA and FQGNSA. With V trimmed by 4 bases and J by 7 bases, 8 bases remained unmatched. There are 16 residues in the CDR3. In nucleotides, the CDR3 is TGTGCCAGCAGCTCGAGACTAGCGGGGGTAAGGAATGAGCAGTTCTTC. Amino acids: CASSSRLAGVRNEQFF.

The chain uses TRBV6-2 or TRBV6-3 and TRBJ1-5, with a possible D match to TRBD1 (5 bases). The CDR3 length is 19 residues. Germline CDR1 and CDR2: MNHEY and SVGEGT. Trimming cost V 8 bases and J 2 bases, with 28 bases left between them. CDR3 DNA: TGTGCCAGCCGCCCAGAGCGGGGGAGGAGGATTGAGGGCAATCAGCCCCAGCATTTT. This translates into CASRPERGRRIEGNQPQHF.

The CDR3, as DNA: TGTGCCTGGGGACAGGGGACAGATACGCAGTATTTT. Its protein product is CAWGQGTDTQYF. The V and J genes are TRBV30 and TRBJ2-3; 9 positions agree with TRBD1. The trim removed 5 bases at V and 3 bases at J, leaving 0 bases unmatched. Germline V gene data show CDR1 as GTSNPN and CDR2 as SVGIG (reference sequence). The CDR3 length is 12 residues.

This clone has a handful of counts. The chain carries TRBV2 and TRBJ2-1; TRBD2 agrees at 9 bases. The CDR3 spans 15 residues. After removal of 2 bases from V and 8 bases from J, the junction contained 7 bases not matched to a gene. Germline V CDR1 and CDR2: SNHLY, FYNNEI. The CDR3 here is CASSEYGTSQDEQFF. The CDR3 DNA reads as TGTGCCAGCAGTGAATATGGGACTAGCCAGGATGAGCAGTTCTTC.

J is TRBJ2-7 and V is TRBV5-6, with D tentatively TRBD1 (6 bases). The germline V gene encodes CDR1 SGHDT and CDR2 YYEEEE. CDR3 length: 14 amino acids. V lost 5 bases and J lost 1, with 13 bases in between. This chain's CDR3 is CASRGRGRSYEQYF. DNA for the CDR3: TGTGCCAGCAGGGGCAGGGGTAGGTCCTACGAGCAGTACTTC.

This chain links TRBV7-2 with TRBJ2-1; 7 positions agree with TRBD2. V was clipped by 5 bases and J by 0 bases; unmatched bases: 4. This CDR3 spans 15 amino acids. The V gene's germline CDR1 is SGHTA and CDR2 FQGNSA. The CDR3 loop is CASSDTGGSYNEQFF. The CDR3 coding sequence is TGTGCCAGCAGCGATACGGGGGGCTCCTACAATGAGCAGTTCTTC.

The genes are TRBV9 and TRBJ2-1; the match to TRBD1 covers 7 bases. This CDR3 has 16 residues. Germline trimming cut 1 base from V and 7 bases from J; bases unmatched to any gene: 11. Per the germline V gene, CDR1 is SGDLS and CDR2 is YYNGEE. CDR3 loop: CASSVLRGQALNEQFF. The CDR3 DNA sequence: TGTGCCAGCAGCGTATTGAGGGGGCAGGCACTTAATGAGCAGTTCTTC. The full variable domain, completed using reference TRBV9 and TRBJ2-1, is DSGVTQTPKHLITATGQRVTLRCSPRSGDLSVYWYQQSLDQGLQFLIQYYNGEERAKGNILERFSAQQFPDLHSELNLSSLELGDSALYFCASSVLRGQALNEQFFGPGTRLTVL.